A selection of T cell receptor beta chains follows, all from one sample in a study of cytomegalovirus exposure and HLA in healthy donors. Libraries were prepared by immunoSEQ multiplex PCR; TCRdb keeps only in-frame clonotypes and omits some of them. The table records roughly 180,000 clones, around 80% of them present only once. What was sequenced was PBMCs. Receptor source: a woman aged 25 to 45 in good health and CMV-seronegative. Both conserved end residues are part of each CDR3. A D gene is named only where the DNA matches it firmly. Expanded clones are given a class, and other clones once, few, many or no size at all.

TRBJ2-5	TRBV5-1	NA	NA	13	CASSPWAAETQYF	TGCGCCAGCAGCCCTTGGGCAGCAGAGACCCAGTACTTC
TRBJ2-5	TRBV5-6	NA	TRBD1	15	CASSSRQGARETQYF	TGTGCCAGCAGCTCCCGACAGGGGGCGCGGGAGACCCAGTACTTC
TRBJ2-7	TRBV4-1	NA	NA	17	CASSQDSAGLLGDEQYF	TGCGCCAGCAGCCAAGATTCTGCGGGACTTCTTGGGGACGAGCAGTACTTC
TRBJ1-4	TRBV7-2	NA	NA	16	CASSFGPGGANEKLFF	TGTGCCAGCAGCTTTGGGCCGGGGGGCGCTAATGAAAAACTGTTTTTT
TRBJ2-7	TRBV19	NA	TRBD1	14	CASSPRTGVYEQYF	TGTGCCAGTAGTCCCCGGACAGGCGTTTACGAGCAGTACTTC
TRBJ2-7	TRBV4-1	NA	NA	15	CASSQRRGRSYEQYF	TGCGCCAGCAGCCAACGAAGGGGAAGGTCCTACGAGCAGTACTTC
TRBJ1-1	TRBV11-2	NA	NA	13	CASSLMSQGAAFF	TGTGCCAGCAGCTTAATGTCGCAGGGCGCAGCTTTCTTT
TRBJ1-2	TRBV2	NA	NA	12	CASSESGFGYTF	TGTGCCAGCAGTGAAAGCGGCTTTGGCTACACCTTC
TRBJ1-3	TRBV25-1	NA	NA	15	CASSAASRSGNTIYF	TGTGCCAGCAGTGCCGCGTCACGGTCTGGAAACACCATATATTTT
TRBJ2-3	TRBV7-9	NA	NA	14	CASSLRGGHGTQYF	TGTGCCAGCAGCTTAAGGGGGGGGCACGGTACGCAGTATTTT
TRBJ2-7	TRBV6-1	NA	TRBD2	16	CASSAASGGPSYEQYF	TGTGCCAGCAGTGCCGCAAGCGGGGGCCCATCCTACGAGCAGTACTTC
TRBJ1-1	TRBV15	NA	NA	13	CATSGDMNTEAFF	TGTGCCACCAGCGGCGACATGAACACTGAAGCTTTCTTT
TRBJ2-3	TRBV5-1	NA	TRBD2	16	CASSRSIAGGPDTQYF	TGCGCCAGCAGCCGATCAATAGCGGGGGGCCCAGATACGCAGTATTTT
TRBJ2-7	TRBV2	NA	TRBD2	17	CASSEEELAGSSYEQYF	TGTGCCAGCAGTGAAGAGGAACTAGCGGGGAGCTCCTACGAGCAGTACTTC
TRBJ1-2	TRBV19	NA	TRBD1	13	CASSIVRGQGYTF	TGTGCCAGTAGTATAGTTAGGGGGCAAGGCTACACCTTC
TRBJ2-1	TRBV9	NA	NA	16	CASSGQGPYWYNEQFF	TGTGCCAGCAGTGGGCAGGGGCCATACTGGTACAATGAGCAGTTCTTC
TRBJ2-5	TRBV7-2	NA	TRBD2	14	CASSLGAGGETQYF	TGTGCCAGCAGCTTAGGGGCGGGGGGAGAGACCCAGTACTTC
TRBJ1-5	TRBV19	NA	NA	14	CASSPRQGNQPQHF	TGTGCCAGTAGTCCTCGACAGGGCAATCAGCCCCAGCATTTT
TRBJ2-6	TRBV18	NA	NA	17	CASSPVTGSSGANVLTF	TGTGCCAGCTCACCGGTAACAGGTTCGTCTGGGGCCAACGTCCTGACTTTC
TRBJ1-6	TRBV5-1	NA	TRBD1	15	CASSLSGQDNSPLHF	TGCGCCAGCAGCTTGAGCGGACAGGATAATTCACCCCTCCACTTT
TRBJ2-7	TRBV15	NA	TRBD1	16	CATSSRGTGVSYEQYF	TGTGCCACCAGCAGTAGAGGGACAGGGGTCTCCTACGAGCAGTACTTC
TRBJ1-4	TRBV23-1	NA	NA	20	CASSQSGAPSLPGANEKLFF	TGCGCCAGCAGTCAATCGGGTGCACCTTCCCTACCCGGGGCTAATGAAAAACTGTTTTTT
TRBJ1-2	TRBV6-1	NA	TRBD1	16	CASSERTGGFVGGYTF	TGTGCCAGCAGTGAGAGGACAGGGGGCTTCGTAGGTGGCTACACCTTC
TRBJ1-6	TRBV5-1	NA	TRBD1	18	CASSRSDRRSSYNSPLHF	TGCGCCAGCAGCAGATCGGACAGGCGTAGCTCCTATAATTCACCCCTCCACTTT
TRBJ2-3	TRBV30	NA	NA	16	CAWTLNVGTRTDTQYF	TGTGCCTGGACCCTAAACGTCGGGACTCGCACAGATACGCAGTATTTT
TRBJ2-1	TRBV2	few	TRBD1	14	CASSGPGQANEQFF	TGTGCCAGCAGTGGACCGGGACAGGCTAATGAGCAGTTCTTC
TRBJ2-3	TRBV18	few	TRBD1	15	CASSPFRGQGDTQYF	TGTGCCAGCTCACCATTCAGGGGGCAGGGGGATACGCAGTATTTT
TRBJ1-2	TRBV7-3	few	NA	13	CASNVQGNYGYTF	TGTGCCAGCAACGTACAGGGAAACTATGGCTACACCTTC
TRBJ2-2	TRBV7-2	NA	TRBD2	16	CASSLARGSGGGELFF	TGTGCCAGCAGCTTAGCGCGGGGTAGCGGGGGCGGGGAGCTGTTTTTT
TRBJ2-7	TRBV5-1	NA	NA	13	CASSTGISYEQYF	TGCGCCAGCAGCACCGGGATTTCCTACGAGCAGTACTTC
TRBJ2-5	TRBV7-2	NA	TRBD2	16	CASSLGPGGVQETQYF	TGTGCCAGCAGCTTAGGCCCGGGGGGGGTTCAAGAGACCCAGTACTTC
TRBJ2-7	TRBV6-5	NA	TRBD1	13	CASSYLQGWEQYF	TGTGCCAGCAGTTACTTACAGGGGTGGGAGCAGTACTTC
TRBJ1-6	TRBV5-4	NA	TRBD1	14	CASRPTGGSSPLHF	TGTGCCAGCAGACCGACAGGGGGTAGTTCACCCCTCCACTTT
TRBJ1-5	TRBV10-3	few	TRBD1	15	CAISTATGDNQPQHF	TGTGCCATCTCCACCGCGACAGGGGACAATCAGCCCCAGCATTTT
TRBJ2-7	TRBV18	NA	NA	14	CASSPVTGPYEQYF	TGTGCCAGCTCACCAGTGACAGGCCCCTACGAGCAGTACTTC
TRBJ1-5	TRBV30	NA	NA	14	CAWSVGVGNQPQHF	TGTGCCTGGAGTGTAGGGGTCGGGAATCAGCCCCAGCATTTT
TRBJ2-1	TRBV25-1	NA	TRBD1	16	CASSEGPGQGLNEQFF	TGTGCCAGCAGTGAAGGGCCGGGACAGGGTCTTAATGAGCAGTTCTTC
TRBJ2-1	TRBV6-1	NA	NA	13	CASSEPVSGEQFF	TGTGCCAGCAGTGAACCGGTTAGCGGTGAGCAGTTCTTC
TRBJ1-1	TRBV29-1	NA	TRBD1	15	CSVGLQAGGWTEAFF	TGCAGCGTTGGCTTACAGGCAGGGGGATGGACTGAAGCTTTCTTT
TRBJ2-7	TRBV6-1	once	TRBD2	15	CASNLIAGDSYEQYF	TGTGCCAGCAACCTTATAGCGGGGGACTCCTACGAGCAGTACTTC
TRBJ1-6	TRBV6-1	NA	TRBD1	13	CASRPQGSPPLHF	TGTGCCAGCCGCCCACAGGGGAGTCCACCCCTCCACTTT
TRBJ1-2	TRBV12-5	NA	NA	17	CASGLVPGVPANYGYTF	TGTGCTAGTGGTTTGGTACCGGGGGTTCCAGCTAACTATGGCTACACCTTC
TRBJ2-7	TRBV5-8	NA	TRBD2	16	CASSLVLGGTTYEQYF	TGTGCCAGCAGCTTGGTTTTGGGAGGGACGACCTACGAGCAGTACTTC
TRBJ2-5	TRBV5-5	NA	TRBD1	14	CASSEGQGQETQYF	TGTGCCAGCAGCGAGGGACAGGGCCAAGAGACCCAGTACTTC
TRBJ1-1	TRBV7-2	NA	NA	14	CASSLVGTYTEAFF	TGTGCCAGCAGCTTAGTGGGGACATACACTGAAGCTTTCTTT
TRBJ2-1	TRBV7-7	NA	NA	17	CASSPKTGGSSYNEQFF	TGTGCTAGCAGCCCTAAGACAGGCGGAAGCTCCTACAATGAGCAGTTCTTC
TRBJ2-3	TRBV6-1	NA	TRBD2	15	CASRVSGGASDTQYF	TGTGCCAGCAGAGTGAGCGGGGGGGCCTCAGATACGCAGTATTTT
TRBJ2-1	TRBV5-6	NA	NA	11	CASSLFGEQFF	TGTGCCAGCAGCTTGTTCGGTGAGCAGTTCTTC
TRBJ1-2	TRBV4-3	NA	TRBD1	16	CASSPNPGQGTGGYTF	TGCGCCAGCAGCCCGAATCCGGGACAGGGGACTGGAGGCTACACCTTC
TRBJ2-7	TRBV5-6	NA	TRBD1	14	CASSYRDRDPEQYF	TGTGCCAGCAGCTACCGGGACAGGGACCCCGAGCAGTACTTC
TRBJ2-3	TRBV15	NA	TRBD1	16	CATSRGPGQGTDTQYF	TGTGCCACCAGCAGAGGACCGGGACAGGGCACAGATACGCAGTATTTT
TRBJ2-3	TRBV7-2	NA	TRBD2	17	CASSYNPGLVSTDTQYF	TGTGCCAGCAGCTACAATCCGGGACTAGTATCCACAGATACGCAGTATTTT